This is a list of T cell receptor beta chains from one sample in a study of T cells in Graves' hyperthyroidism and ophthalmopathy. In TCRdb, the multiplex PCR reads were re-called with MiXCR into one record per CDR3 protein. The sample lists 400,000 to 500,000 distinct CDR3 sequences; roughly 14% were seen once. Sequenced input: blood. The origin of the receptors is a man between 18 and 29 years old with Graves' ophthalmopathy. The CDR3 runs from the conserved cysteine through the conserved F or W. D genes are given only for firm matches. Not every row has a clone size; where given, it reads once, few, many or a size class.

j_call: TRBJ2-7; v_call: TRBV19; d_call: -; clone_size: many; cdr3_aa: CASSTPYEQYF; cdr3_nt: TGTGCCAGTAGTACCCCCTACGAGCAGTACTTC
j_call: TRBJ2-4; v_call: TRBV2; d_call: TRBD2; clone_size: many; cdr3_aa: CASGTSGGHIAKNIQYF; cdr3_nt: TGTGCCAGCGGGACTAGCGGGGGCCACATAGCCAAAAACATTCAGTACTTC
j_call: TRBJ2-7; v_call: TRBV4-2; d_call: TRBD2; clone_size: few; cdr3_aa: CASSQGLADSYEQYF; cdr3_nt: TGTGCCAGCAGCCAAGGACTAGCGGACTCCTACGAGCAGTACTTC
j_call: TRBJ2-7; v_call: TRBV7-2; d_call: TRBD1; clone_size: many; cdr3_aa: CASSDREVEQYF; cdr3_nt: TGTGCCAGCAGCGACAGGGAAGTCGAGCAGTACTTC
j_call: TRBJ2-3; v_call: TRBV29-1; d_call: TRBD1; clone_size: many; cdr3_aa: CSVPPGTGPNSRRTDTQYF; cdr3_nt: TGCAGCGTTCCTCCCGGGACAGGCCCGAACTCTCGCCGCACAGATACGCAGTATTTT
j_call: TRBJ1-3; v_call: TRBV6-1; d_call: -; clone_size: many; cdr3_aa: CASSPTSGTGNTIYF; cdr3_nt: TGTGCCAGCAGCCCCACCTCTGGGACGGGAAACACCATATATTTT
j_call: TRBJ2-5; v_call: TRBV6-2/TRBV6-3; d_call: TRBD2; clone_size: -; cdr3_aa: CASRFRGGFGVGETQYF; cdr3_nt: TGTGCCAGCAGATTTCGGGGGGGGTTTGGGGTCGGGGAGACCCAGTACTTC
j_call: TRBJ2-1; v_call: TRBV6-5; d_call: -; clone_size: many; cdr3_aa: CASSFYRAYNEQFF; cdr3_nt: TGTGCCAGCAGTTTCTACAGGGCATACAATGAGCAGTTCTTC
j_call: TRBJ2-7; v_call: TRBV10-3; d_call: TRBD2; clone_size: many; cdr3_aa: CAISVYPGLAGANSYEQYF; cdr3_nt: TGTGCCATCAGTGTATATCCGGGACTAGCGGGGGCTAACTCCTACGAGCAGTACTTC
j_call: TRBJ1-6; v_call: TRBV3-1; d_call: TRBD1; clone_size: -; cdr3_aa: CASSLGGLNSPLHF; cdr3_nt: TGTGCCAGCAGCCTAGGGGGCTTGAATTCACCCCTCCACTTT
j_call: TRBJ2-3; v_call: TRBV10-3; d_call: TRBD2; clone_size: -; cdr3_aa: CAISELAGGPDTQYF; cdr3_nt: TGTGCCATCAGTGAGCTAGCGGGTGGCCCAGATACGCAGTATTTT
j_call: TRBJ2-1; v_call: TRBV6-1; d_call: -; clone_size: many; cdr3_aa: CASTDHVVAVHEQFF; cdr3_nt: TGTGCCAGCACCGACCATGTTGTAGCTGTCCATGAGCAGTTCTTC
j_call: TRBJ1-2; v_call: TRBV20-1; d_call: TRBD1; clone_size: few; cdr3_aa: CSARARQGDSGYTF; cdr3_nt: TGCAGTGCTAGGGCACGTCAGGGGGATTCTGGCTACACCTTC
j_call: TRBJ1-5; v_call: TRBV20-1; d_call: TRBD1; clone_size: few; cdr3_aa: CSAGQGNGQPQHF; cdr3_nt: TGCAGTGCTGGACAGGGTAACGGTCAGCCCCAGCATTTT
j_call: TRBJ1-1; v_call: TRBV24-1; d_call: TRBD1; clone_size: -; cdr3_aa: CATSGQGVEAFF; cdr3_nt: TGTGCCACCAGCGGACAGGGAGTTGAAGCTTTCTTT
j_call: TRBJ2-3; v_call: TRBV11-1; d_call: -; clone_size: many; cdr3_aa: CASSLSPDTDTQYF; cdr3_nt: TGTGCCAGCAGCCTTAGCCCGGACACAGATACGCAGTATTTT
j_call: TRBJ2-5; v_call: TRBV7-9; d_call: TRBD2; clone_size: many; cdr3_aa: CASTSRAPGTSGTYQETQYF; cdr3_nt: TGTGCCAGCACCTCTCGAGCCCCTGGGACTAGCGGGACGTACCAAGAGACCCAGTACTTC
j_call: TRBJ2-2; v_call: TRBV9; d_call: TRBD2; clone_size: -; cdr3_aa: CASRAGVWTGELFF; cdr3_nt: TGTGCCAGCAGGGCGGGAGTATGGACCGGGGAGCTGTTTTTT
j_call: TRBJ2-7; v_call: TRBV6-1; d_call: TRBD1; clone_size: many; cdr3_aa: CASSEKEGTGGSEQYF; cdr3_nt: TGTGCCAGCAGTGAAAAGGAAGGGACAGGGGGTAGCGAGCAGTACTTC
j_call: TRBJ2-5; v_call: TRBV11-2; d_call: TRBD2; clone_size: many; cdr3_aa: CASSSAGQQETQYF; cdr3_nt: TGTGCCAGCAGCTCAGCGGGGCAGCAAGAGACCCAGTACTTC
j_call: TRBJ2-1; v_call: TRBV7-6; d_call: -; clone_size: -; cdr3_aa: CASSFWSGPNEQFF; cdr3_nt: TGTGCCAGCAGCTTTTGGTCAGGGCCCAATGAGCAGTTCTTC
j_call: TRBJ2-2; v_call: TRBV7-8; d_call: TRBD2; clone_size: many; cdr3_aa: CASSFLAGGSNANTGELFF; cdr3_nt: TGTGCCAGCAGCTTTCTAGCGGGAGGGTCAAACGCGAACACCGGGGAGCTGTTTTTT
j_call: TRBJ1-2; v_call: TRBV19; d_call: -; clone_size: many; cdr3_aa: CASSMSNVGYGYTF; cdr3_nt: TGTGCCAGTAGTATGAGCAACGTGGGCTATGGCTACACCTTC
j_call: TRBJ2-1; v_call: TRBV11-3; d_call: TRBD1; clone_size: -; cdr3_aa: CASSLYSGGLDEQFF; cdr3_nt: TGTGCCAGCAGCTTATACTCAGGGGGCCTGGATGAGCAGTTCTTC
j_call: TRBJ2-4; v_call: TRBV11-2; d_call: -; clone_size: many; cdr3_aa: CASSFGGMAIQYF; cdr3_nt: TGTGCCAGCAGCTTTGGCGGGATGGCCATTCAGTACTTC
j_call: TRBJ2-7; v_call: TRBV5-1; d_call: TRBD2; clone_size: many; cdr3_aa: CASSPGLAGQLYEQYF; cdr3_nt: TGCGCCAGCAGCCCGGGACTAGCGGGGCAACTCTACGAGCAGTACTTC
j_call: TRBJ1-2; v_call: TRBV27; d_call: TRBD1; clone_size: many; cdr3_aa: CASSSTGDYGYTF; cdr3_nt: TGTGCCAGCAGTTCCACAGGGGACTATGGCTACACCTTC
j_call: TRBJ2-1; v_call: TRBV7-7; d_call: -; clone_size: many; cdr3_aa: CASSLAPYNEQFF; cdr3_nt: TGTGCTAGCAGCTTAGCGCCCTACAATGAGCAGTTCTTC
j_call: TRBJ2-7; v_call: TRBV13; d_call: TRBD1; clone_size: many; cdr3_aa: CASSLGGQGDHEQYF; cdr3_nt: TGTGCCAGCAGCTTAGGTGGACAGGGGGACCACGAGCAGTACTTC
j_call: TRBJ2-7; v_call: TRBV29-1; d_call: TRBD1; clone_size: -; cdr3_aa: CSVRQGATSYEQYF; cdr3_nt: TGCAGCGTCCGACAGGGGGCAACGTCCTACGAGCAGTACTTC
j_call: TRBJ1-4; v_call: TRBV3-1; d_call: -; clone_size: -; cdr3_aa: CASASTLGNEKLFF; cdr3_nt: TGTGCCAGCGCCTCGACACTGGGGAATGAAAAACTGTTTTTT
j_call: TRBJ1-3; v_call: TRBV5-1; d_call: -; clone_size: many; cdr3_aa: CASSSGNGNTIYF; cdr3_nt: TGCGCCAGCAGCTCGGGGAACGGAAACACCATATATTTT
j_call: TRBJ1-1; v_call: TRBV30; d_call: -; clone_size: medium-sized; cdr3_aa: CAWSNTGPNTEAFF; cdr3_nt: TGTGCCTGGAGTAATACAGGGCCAAACACTGAAGCTTTCTTT